Following are 20 T cell receptor beta chains from one sample sequenced in a study of cytomegalovirus exposure and HLA in healthy donors. PCR used 60 Vbeta primers and 13 Jbeta primers. Sequencing used immunoSEQ multiplex PCR; TCRdb keeps in-frame clones, though not all of them. Here the sample spans about 140,000 clones, 70% to 85% being singletons. The material sequenced was PBMCs. These receptors came from a man aged 35 to 55 in good health and CMV-seropositive.

The chain carries TRBV18 and TRBJ1-2; maybe TRBD1 (6 bases). Trimming took 3 bases from V and 2 from J, leaving 16 bases between them. The CDR3 totals 16 residues. Per germline, CDR1 KGHSH and CDR2 LQKENI. As DNA, the CDR3 is TGTGCCAGCTCACCCACCGGGACATCGGACAACTATGGCTACACCTTC. It is translated as CASSPTGTSDNYGYTF. The full variable domain, its missing parts supplied by reference TRBV18 and TRBJ1-2, is NAGVMQNPRHLVRRRGQEARLRCSPMKGHSHVYWYRQLPEEGLKFMVYLQKENIIDESGMPKERFSAEFPKEGPSILRIQQVVRGDSAAYFCASSPTGTSDNYGYTFGSGTRLTVV.

The CDR3 DNA reads as TGTGCCAGCAGCCCACAGGGGTCGCCTGGAAACACCATATATTTT. It is translated as CASSPQGSPGNTIYF. This chain links TRBV9 with TRBJ1-3; 7 bases are shared with TRBD1. The CDR3 sequence is 15 residues long. Germline V gives CDR1 SGDLS, CDR2 YYNGEE. Trimming at V came to 4 bases and at J to 2 bases, leaving 6 bases not matched to a gene.

The V gene is TRBV12-5, the J gene TRBJ1-1; TRBD1 is a possible D gene (5 bases). V dropped 4 bases and J dropped 4 bases, with 10 bases sitting between them. CDR3 length: 13 amino acids. Germline V gene lookup returns CDR1 LGHNT and CDR2 FRNRAP. For the CDR3, the DNA is TGTGCTAGTGGTTGGGGGGGGAGCACTGAAGCTTTCTTT. Translated: CASGWGGSTEAFF.

The chain has TRBV5-1 and TRBJ1-1; the D gene is possibly TRBD1 (5 bases). There are 15 residues in the CDR3. Trimming stripped 4 bases from V and 4 bases from J, with 17 bases between. Germline V CDR1 and CDR2: SGHRS, YFSETQ. Here the CDR3 DNA reads TGCGCCAGCAGCGACCTCTGGGGGGTGGGCACTGAAGCTTTCTTT. Its translation: CASSDLWGVGTEAFF.

The chain has TRBV4-3 and TRBJ1-3; the match to TRBD1 covers 9 bases. This CDR3 contains 15 residues. The germline CDR1 and CDR2 sequences are LGHNA and YSLEER. V shed 3 bases and J 4 bases; nucleotides not matched to a gene: 4. The CDR3 sequence: CASSQGTGWGNTIYF. CDR3 nucleotides: TGCGCCAGCAGCCAGGGGACAGGGTGGGGAAACACCATATATTTT.

The CDR3 spells CASRPGTGENSPLHF. As DNA, the CDR3 is TGTGCCAGCAGACCCGGGACAGGGGAAAATTCACCCCTCCACTTT. The V gene is TRBV2, the J gene TRBJ1-6; TRBD1 agrees at 10 bases. The CDR3 sequence is 15 residues long. CDR1 and CDR2 (germline): SNHLY, FYNNEI. J lost 7 bases, V lost 6 bases, and 6 bases had no gene match.

V usage is TRBV5-1 and J usage is TRBJ2-7; weak D call: TRBD1 (6 bases). The CDR3 length is 14 residues. CDR1 is SGHRS, CDR2 YFSETQ, per germline. V was cut by 5 bases and J by 2 bases, with 14 bases left in between. CDR3 sequence: CASRFDRTAYEQYF. CDR3 bases: TGCGCCAGCAGGTTTGACAGGACCGCCTACGAGCAGTACTTC.

The genes are TRBV4-3 and TRBJ2-7; 8 nucleotides align to TRBD1. J gave up 1 base and V 2 bases, and 1 base lay outside the gene matches. CDR1 is LGHNA and CDR2 is YSLEER in the germline V gene. The CDR3 contains 14 residues. CDR3 sequence reads: CASSQRDRSYEQYF. The CDR3 coding sequence is TGCGCCAGCAGCCAACGGGACAGGTCCTACGAGCAGTACTTC.

The chain recombines TRBV18 with TRBJ2-1; TRBD2 aligns across 11 bases. CDR1 and CDR2 (germline): KGHSH, LQKENI. The length of the CDR3 is 15 residues. Unmatched junction bases numbered 5, after V lost 4 bases and J lost 6 bases. CDR3 region: CASSLTSGVSNEQFF. The CDR3 nucleotides read TGTGCCAGCTCACTGACTAGCGGGGTGAGCAATGAGCAGTTCTTC.

This clone has just one count. The rearrangement joins TRBV6-6 to TRBJ1-1; D is possibly TRBD1 (5 bases). CDR3 size: 15 residues. CDR1 is MNHNY and CDR2 is SVGAGI in the germline V gene (reference sequence). Trimming stripped 2 bases from V and 5 bases from J, with 15 bases between. CDR3 sequence (DNA): TGTGCCAGCAGTTACGATGCAGGGATTATGACTGAAGCTTTCTTT. Protein sequence: CASSYDAGIMTEAFF.

The V call is TRBV6-1, the J call TRBJ2-6; D is uncertain. V lost 7 bases and J lost 0, with 10 bases in between. The CDR3 spans 15 residues. Germline V gene data show CDR1 as MNHNS and CDR2 as SASEGT. The CDR3, as DNA: TGTGCCAGCACAGAGGAACTCTCTGGGGCCAACGTCCTGACTTTC. Translation gives CASTEELSGANVLTF.

The J gene is TRBJ2-3, the V gene TRBV30; 7 bases line up with TRBD1. V dropped 1 base and J dropped 3; count of bases not matched to a gene: 7. In germline, CDR1 is GTSNPN, CDR2 SVGIG (reference sequence). This CDR3 is built from 15 residues. The CDR3 nucleotides read TGTGCCTGGAGTGCCAGGGGGTGGGAAACAGATACGCAGTATTTT. This codes for CAWSARGWETDTQYF.

The chain joins TRBV7-9 to TRBJ1-4; TRBD1 aligns across 9 bases. This CDR3 contains 16 residues. Per the germline V gene, CDR1 is SEHNR and CDR2 is FQNEAQ (reference sequence). V lost 5 bases, J lost 3 bases, and 7 bases stayed unmatched. The CDR3 region is CASSARDRDSNEKLFF. The CDR3 coding sequence is TGTGCCAGCAGCGCCCGGGACAGGGATTCTAATGAAAAACTGTTTTTT. Full variable domain (remainder filled in from reference TRBV7-9 and TRBJ1-4): DTGVSQNPRHKITKRGQNVTFRCDPISEHNRLYWYRQTLGQGPEFLTYFQNEAQLEKSRLLSDRFSAERPKGSFSTLEIQRTEQGDSAMYLCASSARDRDSNEKLFFGSGTQLSVL.

The rearrangement uses TRBV27 and TRBJ1-1; D possibly corresponds to TRBD1 (5 bases). This CDR3 has 14 amino acids. Germline CDR1 is MNHEY and CDR2 is SMNVEV (reference sequence). The germline V and J ends were trimmed by 2 bases and 3 bases, with 10 bases remaining between them. CDR3 in amino acids: CASSLLGGDTEAFF. The CDR3 coding sequence is TGTGCCAGCAGTTTACTTGGGGGGGACACTGAAGCTTTCTTT.

V usage is TRBV5-1 and J usage is TRBJ2-2; the D gene is possibly TRBD2 (6 bases). The CDR3 is made up of 17 amino acids. In germline, CDR1 is SGHRS, CDR2 YFSETQ. Trimming pared 1 base from V and 1 base from J, leaving 14 bases between. This CDR3 reads CASSLWGWRGNTGELFF. In DNA form, the CDR3 reads TGCGCCAGCAGCTTGTGGGGCTGGCGGGGGAACACCGGGGAGCTGTTTTTT.

In its sample, this clone was seen once. This chain connects TRBV9 to TRBJ2-5, with 10 positions matching TRBD1. Germline CDR1 and CDR2: SGDLS and YYNGEE. V lost 4 bases to trimming and J lost 5 bases; unmatched junction nucleotides: 8. This CDR3 contains 15 residues. This CDR3 reads CASSSGQGGRETQYF. The CDR3 nucleotides read TGTGCCAGCAGCTCTGGACAGGGGGGGAGGGAGACCCAGTACTTC.

This rearrangement joins TRBV6-1 to TRBJ2-7, with 7 positions matching TRBD2. The junction had 12 bases not matched to a gene; V was cut back by 7 bases and J by 6 bases. The CDR3 is 14 amino acids. CDR1 and CDR2 (germline): MNHNS, SASEGT. CDR3 sequence (DNA): TGTGCCAGCACCAGACTAACGGGAGGCGGCGAGCAGTACTTC. It specifies CASTRLTGGGEQYF.

V and J are TRBV7-6 and TRBJ2-7, with TRBD1 as a possible D gene (6 bases). V dropped 4 bases and J dropped 2 bases, with 18 bases sitting between them. Germline loops: CDR1 SGHVS, CDR2 FNYEAQ. The CDR3 totals 16 residues. For the CDR3, the DNA is TGTGCCAGCAGCTCCAACTTACAGGGAGCGGCCTACGAGCAGTACTTC. Its protein product is CASSSNLQGAAYEQYF.

This chain joins TRBV5-4 and TRBJ1-3, with 9 bases fitting TRBD1. The J call is in doubt because the DNA end fits TRBJ2-2 better. The CDR3 runs to 17 residues. Germline V gene lookup returns CDR1 SGHNT and CDR2 YYREEE (reference sequence). CDR3 nucleotides: TGTGCCAGCAGCTCCGGACAGGGGACAAGGAACACCGGGGAGCTGTTTTTT. Protein: CASSSGQGTRNTGELFF.

This clone was counted once. This chain links TRBV2 with TRBJ1-4; D possibly corresponds to TRBD1 (5 bases). The V end was cut by 7 bases, the J end by 8 bases, with 14 bases between. Germline V gene sequence: CDR1 SNHLY, CDR2 FYNNEI. There are 13 residues in the CDR3. This CDR3 reads CASKNGQTEKLFF. For the CDR3, the DNA is TGTGCCAGCAAGAACGGACAAACGGAAAAACTGTTTTTT.